This T cell receptor (beta chain) is from a study of CD8+CD57+ T cells in acquired aplastic anemia. Study summary: Around 3.5 ug was the average amount of DNA from sorted CD4+ and CD8+ cells. Points from the study as a whole: Patients and controls had CD8+ Simpson's diversity values that were not significantly distinct. The number of CD8+ CDR3 sequences shared by patients and controls was approximately 28.

Genomic DNA templated the TCR beta VDJ and CDR3 profiling. Each CDR3 protein gets one entry after TCRdb re-called the reads with MiXCR. The table includes 190,000 or so distinct CDR3 sequences, around half detected once. Patients chosen for sequencing had shown CD8+CD57+ cell expansion by flow cytometry. Each patient had severe acquired aplastic anemia. Concerning this clonotype itself: Antigen unknown.

The CDR3 contains 16 residues. Germline V CDR1 and CDR2: MDHEN, SYDVKM. With 2 bases clipped from V and 5 bases from J, the junction kept 9 bases outside the gene matches. The sample was sorted CD4+, CD8+, or CD8+CD57+ T cells (not recorded which) from PBMCs. This sequence joins TRBV28 and TRBJ1-1; 9 nucleotides match TRBD1. This receptor was taken from a human donor with aplastic anemia. The CDR3 nucleotides read TGTGCCAGCAGTTTACCACCGGGACAGGGAGGGACTGAAGCTTTCTTT. The encoded protein is CASSLPPGQGGTEAFF.